This is a list of T cell receptor beta chains from one sample in a study of beta chain features in type 1 diabetes. TCRdb's table, derived via immunoSEQ multiplex PCR, lists solely in-frame clones and lacks some. This sample has 620,000 or so clones, with 15% to 18% found just once. Input material: naive CD4+ T cells from blood. Receptors were obtained from a man younger than 35 in good health. Each CDR3 is given with its conserved first and last residue. A D gene is named only where the DNA matches it firmly. Expanded clones are given a class, and other clones once, few, many or no size at all.

d_call	v_call	j_call	clone_size	cdr3_aa	cdr3_nt
NA	TRBV5-1	TRBJ1-2	NA	CASSSPGANYGYTF	TGCGCCAGCAGCTCCCCAGGGGCCAACTATGGCTACACCTTC
TRBD1	TRBV6-5	TRBJ1-1	few	CASNIQGTMNTEAFF	TGTGCCAGCAATATACAGGGGACGATGAACACTGAAGCTTTCTTT
TRBD1	TRBV28	TRBJ2-2	NA	CASRPGGDTGELFF	TGTGCCAGCAGACCAGGGGGTGACACCGGGGAGCTGTTTTTT
TRBD1	TRBV18	TRBJ1-1	few	CASSRSDRGNTEAFF	TGTGCCAGCTCACGATCGGACAGGGGGAACACTGAAGCTTTCTTT
NA	TRBV9	TRBJ1-3	NA	CASSVEGENTIYF	TGTGCCAGCAGCGTAGAAGGCGAAAACACCATATATTTT
NA	TRBV11-2	TRBJ2-5	NA	CASSLGQGRQETQYF	TGTGCCAGCAGCTTAGGTCAAGGGAGGCAAGAGACCCAGTACTTC
TRBD1	TRBV11-2	TRBJ2-5	NA	CASSGTGGSTWTQYF	TGTGCCAGCAGCGGGACAGGGGGCTCGACCTGGACCCAGTACTTC
NA	TRBV18	TRBJ2-7	few	CASSPPTGQGNYEQYF	TGTGCCAGCTCACCCCCCACGGGACAAGGTAACTACGAGCAGTACTTC
NA	TRBV7-9	TRBJ1-4	NA	CASSLLNTNEKLFF	TGTGCCAGCAGCTTACTGAACACTAATGAAAAACTGTTTTTT
NA	TRBV9	TRBJ2-7	few	CASSVGTAYEQYF	TGTGCCAGCAGCGTAGGAACAGCCTACGAGCAGTACTTC
NA	TRBV5-1	TRBJ2-1	NA	CASLRGNEQFF	TGCGCCAGCCTTAGAGGCAATGAGCAGTTCTTC
TRBD1	TRBV28	TRBJ1-1	NA	CASSPQGAGNTEAFF	TGTGCCAGCAGTCCTCAGGGGGCTGGGAACACTGAAGCTTTCTTT
TRBD2	TRBV4-2	TRBJ2-3	few	CASRGSGGTDTQYF	TGTGCCAGCAGGGGTAGCGGGGGCACAGATACGCAGTATTTT
NA	TRBV7-3	TRBJ2-5	few	CASSATPRSETQYF	TGTGCCAGCAGCGCCACCCCACGCAGTGAGACCCAGTACTTC
NA	TRBV9	TRBJ2-5	NA	CASSVGGSKETQYF	TGTGCCAGCAGCGTTGGCGGGTCTAAAGAGACCCAGTACTTC
NA	TRBV6-4	TRBJ2-1	few	CASARSGGAYNEQFF	TGTGCCAGCGCCCGTTCGGGGGGCGCCTACAATGAGCAGTTCTTC
TRBD2	TRBV5-4	TRBJ2-3	few	CASSSGGGGTDTQYF	TGTGCCAGCAGCTCCGGGGGGGGTGGCACAGATACGCAGTATTTT
NA	TRBV5-6	TRBJ2-2	NA	CASSLGQNTGELFF	TGTGCCAGCAGCTTAGGGCAGAACACCGGGGAGCTGTTTTTT
NA	TRBV18	TRBJ2-5	few	CASSLRLQETQYF	TGTGCCAGCTCACTACGACTCCAAGAGACCCAGTACTTC
NA	TRBV28	TRBJ2-1	NA	CASNERQPSSYNEQFF	TGTGCCAGCAATGAGCGACAGCCTAGCTCCTACAATGAGCAGTTCTTC
TRBD1	TRBV7-8	TRBJ1-5	NA	CASAPRRIGTGPYSNQPQHF	TGTGCCAGCGCGCCACGTCGTATCGGGACAGGGCCTTATAGCAATCAGCCCCAGCATTTT
NA	TRBV5-1	TRBJ2-2	NA	CASSLGWSEGELFF	TGCGCCAGCAGCTTGGGTTGGAGCGAAGGGGAGCTGTTTTTT